This T cell receptor (beta chain) stems from a study of T-cell reconstitution after alpha-beta-depleted transplantation in children. This clonotype was observed a handful of times. V shed 2 bases, J shed 2 bases, and the junction held 15 bases outside the gene matches. In germline, CDR1 is SGDLS, CDR2 YYNGEE. The CDR3 spans 18 residues. Library preparation (for TCRbeta) was performed with unique molecular identifiers. TCRdb processed the PCR reads anew with MiXCR; each CDR3 protein has one entry. Among 330,000 or so distinct CDR3 sequences listed, 10% were seen once. The TCR comes from a boy younger than two with acute myeloid leukemia, due to receive a stem cell transplant. The sample here was PBMCs, taken before TCRalphabeta/CD19-depleted stem cell transplant. V usage is TRBV9 and J usage is TRBJ1-2, with 7 bases lining up with TRBD1. CDR3 DNA: TGTGCCAGCAGCGTCTACAGGGGACCCTACCTCTCCAACTATGGCTACACCTTC. Its protein product is CASSVYRGPYLSNYGYTF. Together with reference TRBV9 and TRBJ1-2, the CDR3 gives the full variable domain: DSGVTQTPKHLITATGQRVTLRCSPRSGDLSVYWYQQSLDQGLQFLIQYYNGEERAKGNILERFSAQQFPDLHSELNLSSLELGDSALYFCASSVYRGPYLSNYGYTFGSGTRLTVV.